The following is a T cell receptor beta chain sequence with its context. Its cognate antigen has yet to be identified. Per-base qualities were not stored, and no clone one base away is much larger. This sample stems from a study of T cell responses to AZD1222 COVID-19 vaccine (dated by TCRdb to about 2021). About the full investigation: Because spike-specific TCR depth and breadth did not differ between the two schedules, AZD1222 recipients who got a second dose at roughly 4 weeks were pooled with those who got a second dose at roughly 12 weeks. A total of under 250 trial participants underwent TCR sequencing, of whom 200 to 220 had received two doses of AZD1222 and around 25 had received two doses of the MenACWY control vaccine. Trial participants were enrolled by age into subgroups of 18-55, 56-69 and 70-plus years, and approximately 150, 30 and 60 TCR-sequenced participants, respectively, were included in these subgroups. What the research found in general, with its limitations: Epitopes outside the regions mutated in the B.1.351 and B.1.1.7 variants were reportedly recognized by nearly half of the unique spike-specific TCRs. In the small 56-69-year group, the increase in depth fell short of significance, most likely because of low power. The vaccine-associated CD4 TCRs covered the entire spike protein, and the dominant responses fell in regions 160-218 and 743-854. Participants were mostly white British, with more females than males. The authors suggested clonal diversity may have been underestimated. No day 14 peak-response samples were available, so repertoires were characterized only after the peak T cell response. A significant rise in spike-specific TCR breadth and depth was observed after two AZD1222 doses relative to day 0 and relative to MenACWY recipients. Conclusions about previously exposed vaccinees are limited because only a handful of AZD1222 recipients were SARS-CoV-2 seropositive at baseline.

The sample's time point label is to be understood as: baseline before first vaccination. Vaccinee samples were obtained from the UK trials COV001 and COV002, which included a single-blind randomized controlled phase 2/3 trial of AZD1222 (ChAdOx1 nCoV-19) in healthy adults. For TCRbeta chain sequencing, PBMC samples from trial participants were taken at day 0 and at day 28 after the second dose. The CDR3 regions of human TCRbeta chains were analyzed by immunosequencing. In the authors' own workflow: TCRs in the repertoires were compared against a reference library of SARS-CoV-2-specific TCRs that had been generated with the MIRA antigen-specificity platform. Breadth was defined as the fraction of unique TCRs that were SARS-CoV-2-associated. Depth was defined as the fraction of total T cells that were SARS-CoV-2-associated. Using the MIRA data, every spike-specific TCR was mapped to the spike region that the TCR reacted to and assigned to either a CD4 or a CD8 class. Log10-transformed breadth and depth values were compared by one-way ANOVA with Sidak's multiple comparisons tests. What TCRdb holds here is the immuneACCESS table cut down to in-frame rearrangements. Part of the clones is not present; checked against another copy, under half of the missing clones reflect an unresolved V gene, and the others are unexplained. V, J and clone size are taken as reported in that table, and D and trimming were inferred from the DNA itself. A total of under 85,000 clones appear in this sample, 70% to 90% of them only once. The top ten clonotypes cover about a tenth of the sample.

This sequence was found in an adult in good health. Sequenced material: peripheral blood, taken on day 0 of AZD1222 vaccination.

The CDR3 protein is CSVYQTDSYEQYF. The nucleotide sequence is TGCAGCGTTTACCAGACAGACTCCTACGAGCAGTACTTC. This receptor chain uses TRBV29-1 and TRBJ2-7; TRBD1 could be the D gene, as 5 bases match. V is reduced by 5 bases and J by 0 bases, leaving a spacing of 11 bases between them. The CDR3 spans 13 residues, from the cysteine through the phenylalanine. Just the 39-base CDR3 DNA is kept, in frame starting at base 1. Based on the germline V gene, the CDR1 and CDR2 sequences are SQVTM and ANQGSEA.